This T cell receptor beta chain was identified in a study of blood T cell repertoires in COVID-19. Study-wide background: In each case, the material was cDNA or gDNA derived from T cells, B-cell-depleted T cells, or PBMCs.

In its sample, this clone was seen a few times. Original data processing: Amplified reference gene primers provided the basis for estimating nucleated cell counts. The assay was immunoSEQ multiplex PCR, and TCRdb's table has in-frame clones only and misses some. V, J and clone size reflect that table, while D and trimming were determined from the DNA. The table records 200,000 to 250,000 clones, 80% to 90% of them present only once. The CDR3 has 15 amino acids. V lost 2 bases to trimming and J lost 4 bases; unmatched junction nucleotides: 5. Germline V gene lookup returns CDR1 SGHRS and CDR2 YFSETQ. Clinical history reported by participants formed the basis on which cohorts were assigned. A COVID-19 case had been met by exposed participants during the 2 weeks before study entry.

This clonotype was sampled from a woman aged 30 to 39 who had been exposed to COVID-19. Sample: PBMCs or T cells enriched from blood (not recorded which). The J gene is TRBJ2-3, the V gene TRBV5-1; 9 bases match TRBD2. The CDR3: CASSFSSGSSDTQYF. The CDR3 DNA is TGCGCCAGCAGCTTCAGTAGCGGGAGCTCAGATACGCAGTATTTT.